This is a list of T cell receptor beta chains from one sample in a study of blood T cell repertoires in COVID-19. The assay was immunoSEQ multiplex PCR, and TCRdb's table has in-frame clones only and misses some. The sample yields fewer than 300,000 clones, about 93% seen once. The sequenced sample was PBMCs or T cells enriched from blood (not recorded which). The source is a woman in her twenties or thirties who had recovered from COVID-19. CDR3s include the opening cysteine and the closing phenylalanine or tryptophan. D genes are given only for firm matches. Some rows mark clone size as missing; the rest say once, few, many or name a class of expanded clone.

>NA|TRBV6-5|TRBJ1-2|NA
CASSYASREYGYTF
TGTGCCAGCAGTTACGCTTCCCGGGAGTATGGCTACACCTTC
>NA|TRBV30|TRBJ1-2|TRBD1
CAWSAGTGYGYTF
TGTGCCTGGAGCGCCGGGACAGGGTATGGCTACACCTTC
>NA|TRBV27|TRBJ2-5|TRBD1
CASSPPGQEETQYF
TGTGCCAGCAGTCCTCCGGGACAGGAAGAGACCCAGTACTTC
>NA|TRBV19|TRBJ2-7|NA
CASSMVLSYEQYF
TGTGCCAGTAGTATGGTCCTATCCTACGAGCAGTACTTC
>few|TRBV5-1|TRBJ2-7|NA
CASSLESAYEQYF
TGCGCCAGCAGCTTGGAATCCGCCTACGAGCAGTACTTC
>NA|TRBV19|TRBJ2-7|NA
CASSPGPRSEQYF
TGTGCCAGTAGTCCAGGGCCGCGCAGCGAGCAGTACTTC
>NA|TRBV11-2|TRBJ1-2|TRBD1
CASSLGDRSNYGYTF
TGTGCCAGCAGCTTGGGGGACAGGTCTAACTATGGCTACACCTTC
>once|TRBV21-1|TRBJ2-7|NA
CASTAGLAGPYEQYF
TGTGCCAGCACGGCAGGACTAGCGGGCCCCTACGAGCAGTACTTC
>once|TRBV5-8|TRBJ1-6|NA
CASSIPGDSPLHF
TGTGCCAGCAGCATCCCAGGGGACTCACCCCTCCACTTT
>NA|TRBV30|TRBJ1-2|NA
CAWSGSGGRGYGYTF
TGTGCCTGGAGTGGGAGCGGGGGGCGAGGCTATGGCTACACCTTC
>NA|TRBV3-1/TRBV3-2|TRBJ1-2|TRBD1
CASSPGQGNYGYTF
TGTGCCAGCAGCCCGGGACAGGGTAACTATGGCTACACCTTC
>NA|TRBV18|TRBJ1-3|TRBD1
CASSHKFSGTGGTGNTIYF
TGTGCCAGCTCGCACAAATTCTCCGGGACAGGGGGAACTGGAAACACCATATATTTT
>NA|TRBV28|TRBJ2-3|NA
CASGIAAYTDTQYF
TGTGCCAGCGGTATAGCGGCTTACACAGATACGCAGTATTTT
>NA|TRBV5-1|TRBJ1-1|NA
CASSPMQGLNTEAFF
TGCGCCAGCAGCCCGATGCAGGGACTAAACACTGAAGCTTTCTTT
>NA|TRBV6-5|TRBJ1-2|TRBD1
CASSPGTVYGYTF
TGTGCCAGCAGCCCCGGGACAGTCTATGGCTACACCTTC
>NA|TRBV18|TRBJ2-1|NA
CASSLIQGEANEQFF
TGTGCCAGCTCACTAATACAGGGAGAGGCCAATGAGCAGTTCTTC
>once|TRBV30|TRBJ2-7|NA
CAWSETYRSYEQYF
TGTGCCTGGAGTGAAACCTACCGCTCCTACGAGCAGTACTTC
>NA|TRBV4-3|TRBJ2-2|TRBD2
CASSPLAGAGTGELFF
TGCGCCAGCAGCCCCCTAGCGGGAGCGGGCACCGGGGAGCTGTTTTTT
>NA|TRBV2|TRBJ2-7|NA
CASSEQNYEQYF
TGTGCCAGCAGTGAACAGAACTACGAGCAGTACTTC
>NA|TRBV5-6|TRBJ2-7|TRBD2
CASSLDGTSYEQYF
TGTGCCAGCAGCTTGGATGGGACTAGCTACGAGCAGTACTTC
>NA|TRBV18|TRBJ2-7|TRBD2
CASSPSGLAGVVDYEQYF
TGTGCCAGCTCACCCTCGGGACTAGCGGGAGTAGTTGACTACGAGCAGTACTTC
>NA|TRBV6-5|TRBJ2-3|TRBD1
CASSTATGYGDTQYF
TGTGCCAGCAGTACTGCGACAGGGTATGGAGATACGCAGTATTTT
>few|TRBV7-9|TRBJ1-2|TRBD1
CASSLRSQGANGYTF
TGTGCCAGCAGCTTAAGATCCCAGGGGGCCAATGGCTACACCTTC
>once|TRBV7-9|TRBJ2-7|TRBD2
CASSSWTSGSYEQYF
TGTGCCAGCAGTTCCTGGACTAGCGGGAGTTACGAGCAGTACTTC
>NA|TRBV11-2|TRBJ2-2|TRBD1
CASSMGTGGVAGELFF
TGTGCCAGCAGTATGGGAACAGGGGGCGTAGCCGGGGAGCTGTTTTTT
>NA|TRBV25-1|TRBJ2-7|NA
CASSDSSRVHEQYF
TGTGCCAGCAGTGATTCGAGTAGAGTCCACGAGCAGTACTTC
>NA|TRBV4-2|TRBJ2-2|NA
CASSQDPAGTGELFF
TGTGCCAGCAGCCAAGATCCGGCAGGGACCGGGGAGCTGTTTTTT
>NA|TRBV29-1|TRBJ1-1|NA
CSVEQGAGTEAFF
TGCAGCGTTGAACAGGGCGCGGGGACTGAAGCTTTCTTT
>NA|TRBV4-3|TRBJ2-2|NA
CASSQDLRTGGELFF
TGCGCCAGCAGCCAAGATTTGCGGACGGGGGGGGAGCTGTTTTTT
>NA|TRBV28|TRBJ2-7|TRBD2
CASSLTSGRTYEQYF
TGTGCCAGCAGTTTAACTAGCGGGAGAACCTACGAGCAGTACTTC
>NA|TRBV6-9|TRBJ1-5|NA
CASSYSRVNLHRNQPQHF
TGTGCCAGCAGTTATTCCAGGGTCAACCTGCACCGGAATCAGCCCCAGCATTTT
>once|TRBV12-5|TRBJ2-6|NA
CASGEGSSFSGANVLTF
TGTGCTAGTGGTGAGGGCAGTAGTTTCTCTGGGGCCAACGTCCTGACTTTC
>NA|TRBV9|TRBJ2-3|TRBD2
CASSARLLAGGSDTQYF
TGTGCCAGCAGCGCCCGACTACTAGCGGGAGGATCAGATACGCAGTATTTT
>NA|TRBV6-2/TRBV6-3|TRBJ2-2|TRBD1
CASSSPGQGHTGELFF
TGTGCCAGCAGTTCTCCGGGACAGGGTCACACCGGGGAGCTGTTTTTT
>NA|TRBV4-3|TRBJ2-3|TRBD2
CASSQGTSGFQSTDTQYF
TGCGCCAGCAGCCAAGGGACTAGCGGGTTCCAGTCCACAGATACGCAGTATTTT
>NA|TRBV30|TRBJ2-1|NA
CAWSVFRLDNEQFF
TGTGCCTGGAGTGTATTCCGACTTGACAATGAGCAGTTCTTC
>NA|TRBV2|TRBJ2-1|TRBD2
CASSGEGSLIDEQFF
TGTGCCAGCAGTGGGGAGGGGAGCCTTATTGATGAGCAGTTCTTC
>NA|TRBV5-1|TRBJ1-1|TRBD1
CASSLQGAENTEAFF
TGCGCCAGCAGCCTACAGGGGGCAGAGAACACTGAAGCTTTCTTT
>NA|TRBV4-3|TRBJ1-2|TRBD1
CASSQDPSGQFYGYTF
TGCGCCAGCAGCCAAGACCCCTCGGGACAGTTCTATGGCTACACCTTC
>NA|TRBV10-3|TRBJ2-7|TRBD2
CAIRGAGGAYEQYF
TGTGCCATCAGGGGAGCGGGAGGTGCCTACGAGCAGTACTTC
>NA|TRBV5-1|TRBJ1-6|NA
CASSREGMRESPLHF
TGCGCCAGCAGCAGGGAGGGGATGAGGGAATCACCCCTCCACTTT
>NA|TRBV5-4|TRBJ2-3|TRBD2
CASSLDAGGRVGDTQYF
TGTGCCAGCAGCTTGGACGCGGGCGGGAGAGTGGGGGATACGCAGTATTTT
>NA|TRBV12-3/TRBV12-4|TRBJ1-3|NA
CASSHGNTIYF
TGTGCCAGCAGCCATGGAAACACCATATATTTT
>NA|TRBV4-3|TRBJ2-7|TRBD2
CASSQDPPLAGGSYEQYF
TGCGCCAGCAGCCAAGACCCCCCACTAGCGGGAGGGTCCTACGAGCAGTACTTC
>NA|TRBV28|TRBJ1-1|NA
CASRRRNTEAFF
TGTGCCAGCAGGAGAAGGAACACTGAAGCTTTCTTT
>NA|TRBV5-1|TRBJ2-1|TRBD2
CASRGGGGSGNEQFF
TGCGCCAGCAGGGGAGGCGGCGGGAGTGGGAATGAGCAGTTCTTC
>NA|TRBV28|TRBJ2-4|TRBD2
CASSPYRLAGVRNIQYF
TGTGCCAGCAGTCCATACCGCCTTGCGGGGGTTAGAAACATTCAGTACTTC
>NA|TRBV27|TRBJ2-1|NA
CASTGGGYEQFF
TGTGCCAGCACCGGCGGGGGCTATGAGCAGTTCTTC
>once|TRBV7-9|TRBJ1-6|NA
CASSLAKDRWSQGSPLHF
TGTGCCAGCAGCTTAGCGAAGGACAGATGGAGCCAGGGATCACCCCTCCACTTT
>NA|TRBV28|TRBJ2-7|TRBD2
CASSSALKVAGPYEQYF
TGTGCCAGCAGTTCCGCGTTGAAGGTAGCGGGACCCTACGAGCAGTACTTC
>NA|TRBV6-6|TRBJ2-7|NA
CASSYSRQPISYEQYF
TGTGCCAGCAGTTACTCGAGACAGCCTATCTCCTACGAGCAGTACTTC